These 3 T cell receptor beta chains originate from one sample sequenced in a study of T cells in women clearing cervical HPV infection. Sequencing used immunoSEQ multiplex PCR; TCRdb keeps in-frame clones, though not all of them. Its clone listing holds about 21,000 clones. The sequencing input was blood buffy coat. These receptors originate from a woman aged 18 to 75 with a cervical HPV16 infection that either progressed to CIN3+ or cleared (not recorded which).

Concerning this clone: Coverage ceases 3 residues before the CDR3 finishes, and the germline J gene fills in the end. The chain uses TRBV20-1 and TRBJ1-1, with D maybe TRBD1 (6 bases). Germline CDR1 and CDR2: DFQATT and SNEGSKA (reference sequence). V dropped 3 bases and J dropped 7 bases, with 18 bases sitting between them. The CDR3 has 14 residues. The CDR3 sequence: CSASLFPGDSEAFF. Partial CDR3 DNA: TGCAGTGCTAGCCTTTTTCCAGGGGATAGTGAA.

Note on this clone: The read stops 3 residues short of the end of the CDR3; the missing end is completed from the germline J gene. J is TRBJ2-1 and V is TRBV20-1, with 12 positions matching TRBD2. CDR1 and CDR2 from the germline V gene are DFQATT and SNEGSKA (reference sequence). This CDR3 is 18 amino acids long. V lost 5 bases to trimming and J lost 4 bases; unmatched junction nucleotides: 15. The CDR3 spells CSAGQGLAGTLLYNEQFF. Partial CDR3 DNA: TGCAGTGCTGGTCAAGGACTAGCGGGAACCCTGCTGTACAATGAG.

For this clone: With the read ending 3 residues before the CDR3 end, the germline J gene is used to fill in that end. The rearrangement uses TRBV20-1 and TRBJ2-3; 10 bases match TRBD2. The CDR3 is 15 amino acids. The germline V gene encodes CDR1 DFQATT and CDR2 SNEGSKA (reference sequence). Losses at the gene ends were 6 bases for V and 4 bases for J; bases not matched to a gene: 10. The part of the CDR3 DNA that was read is TGCAGTGCATATGAACTAGCGGGAATGTCAGATACG. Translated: CSAYELAGMSDT. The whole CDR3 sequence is CSAYELAGMSDTQYF.